This TCR beta chain was captured by sequencing in a study of blood T cell repertoires in COVID-19. Across the whole study: The samples span acute and convalescent COVID-19 from the United States, Italy and Spain. T cells, B-cell-depleted T cells, or PBMCs provided the cDNA or gDNA that served as material.

Trimming took 3 bases from V and 6 from J; bases not matched to a gene: 4. CDR3 length: 15 amino acids. The germline V gene encodes CDR1 SGHVS and CDR2 FQNEAQ. In the source study's methods: By means of reference gene primer amplification, nucleated cell counts were estimated. The repertoire was sequenced with immunoSEQ multiplex PCR; TCRdb's copy has only in-frame clones and lacks some. The DNA gave D and trimming, while V, J and clone size come from that table. The sample contains 100,000 to 150,000 clones, roughly 87% of which appear only once. The chain carries TRBV7-8 and TRBJ1-6; 8 bases fit TRBD1. The TCR originated in a woman at least 80 years old with acute or convalescent COVID-19. The source material was peripheral blood. CDR3 amino acids: CASSFQGAVNSPLHF. DNA for the CDR3: TGTGCCAGCAGCTTTCAGGGGGCAGTTAATTCACCCCTCCACTTT.